Listed below are T cell receptor beta chains from one sample, sequenced in a study of blood T cell repertoires in COVID-19. TCRdb's copy holds only in-frame clones and misses some; the assay was immunoSEQ multiplex PCR. There are over 450,000 clones in the sample; about 91% occur only once, and around 0.95% lies in the top ten. Sequenced: peripheral blood. These receptors came from a man younger than 35 with COVID-19, enrolled during active disease. Each CDR3 is given with its conserved first and last residue. Each record gives: clone size, V gene, J gene, D gene, CDR3 DNA, CDR3 protein. A D gene is named only where the DNA matches it firmly. A clone size is listed for some rows: how often the clone was seen (once, few, many), or a class if it is expanded.

>few|TRBV2|TRBJ1-2|TRBD1
TGTGCCAGCAGCGAAGAGGACGTGGCAGGGGGATACACCTTC
CASSEEDVAGGYTF
>.|TRBV30|TRBJ2-7|TRBD1
TGTGCCTGGAGGGGACAGGACAGCTCCTACGAGCAGTACTTC
CAWRGQDSSYEQYF
>.|TRBV28|TRBJ2-7|TRBD2
TGTGCCAGCAGTGGACCCGCCAGCGGGGGGTCCTACGAGCAGTACTTC
CASSGPASGGSYEQYF
>.|TRBV7-5|TRBJ1-6|.
TGTGTCAGAAGCCTTCGAAGGAGCTCCTATAATTCACCCCTCCACTTT
CVRSLRRSSYNSPLHF
>.|TRBV7-8|TRBJ2-7|TRBD2
TGTGCCAGCAGCTTAAGACTAGCGGGGGGCTACGAGCAGTACTTC
CASSLRLAGGYEQYF
>.|TRBV7-7|TRBJ2-2|TRBD2
TGTGCTAGCAGCCCCCGACTAGCGGTTAACACCGGGGAGCTGTTTTTT
CASSPRLAVNTGELFF
>.|TRBV6-5|TRBJ2-7|TRBD1
TGTGCCAGCACTATGACCGGGACAGGGGCATACGAGCAGTACTTC
CASTMTGTGAYEQYF
>.|TRBV13|TRBJ1-2|TRBD1
TGTGCCAGCAGCACCCGGACAGGGGGGAACTATGGCTACACCTTC
CASSTRTGGNYGYTF
>.|TRBV28|TRBJ1-6|TRBD1
TGTGCCAGCAGTAAGAACCAGGGGGCTGGGTCACCCCTCCACTTT
CASSKNQGAGSPLHF
>.|TRBV30|TRBJ1-2|.
TGTGCCTGGAGTATTACTCACTATGGCTACACCTTC
CAWSITHYGYTF
>.|TRBV5-1|TRBJ2-7|TRBD2
TGCGCCAGCAGCTTGACCGCGGGGGTCTCCTACGAGCAGTACTTC
CASSLTAGVSYEQYF
>.|TRBV3-1/TRBV3-2|TRBJ2-1|.
TGTGCCAGCAGCCGTAATGTACTGGGCGCAGAGCAGTTCTTC
CASSRNVLGAEQFF
>many|TRBV7-8|TRBJ1-2|.
TGTGCCAGCAGCGAAGAGGGAGGTGGCTACACCTTC
CASSEEGGGYTF
>.|TRBV18|TRBJ2-3|TRBD2
TGTGCCAGCTCACCACCCCGGGAGGGGAGCACAGATACGCAGTATTTT
CASSPPREGSTDTQYF
>.|TRBV15|TRBJ1-3|.
TGTGCCACCAGCAGAGACGCAACGGGGAGTACCATATATTTT
CATSRDATGSTIYF
>.|TRBV6-5|TRBJ2-3|.
TGTGCCAGCAGATTCTCGGAAGCGGGCCCAGATACGCAGTATTTT
CASRFSEAGPDTQYF
>.|TRBV6-5|TRBJ2-1|TRBD2
TGTGCCAGCAGTTACTCGGCGGGGGGATGGATTCGGTTCTTC
CASSYSAGGWIRFF
>.|TRBV24-1|TRBJ1-1|TRBD1
TGTGCCACCGGGGTTGGGACAGCGAACACTGAAGCTTTCTTT
CATGVGTANTEAFF
>.|TRBV27|TRBJ2-3|TRBD1
TGTGCCAGCAGTCCGGGACAGCCTAGCACAGATACGCAGTATTTT
CASSPGQPSTDTQYF
>.|TRBV28|TRBJ2-1|TRBD2
TGTGCCAGCAGTCTGACTAGCTCGGATGAGCAGTTCTTC
CASSLTSSDEQFF
>.|TRBV7-3|TRBJ2-1|TRBD2
TGTGCCAGCAGCCGGACTAGCGGGGGGTACAATGAGCAGTTCTTC
CASSRTSGGYNEQFF
>few|TRBV27|TRBJ1-5|.
TGTGCCAGCAGTTTGGGAGGGTGGGGCAATCAGCCCCAGCATTTT
CASSLGGWGNQPQHF
>.|TRBV24-1|TRBJ2-3|TRBD2
TGTGCCACCAGTGATCGCGGGAGGTTGAGCACAGATACGCAGTATTTT
CATSDRGRLSTDTQYF
>.|TRBV2|TRBJ2-7|TRBD1
TGTGCCAGCAGTGGGGACAGGTATTACGAGCAGTACTTC
CASSGDRYYEQYF
>.|TRBV5-1|TRBJ2-4|.
TGCGCCAGCAGCTTGCAGTCGGGAGAAAACATTCAGTACTTC
CASSLQSGENIQYF
>.|TRBV9|TRBJ2-2|TRBD2
TGTGCCAGCAGCGGAGGGAAACTAGCGGGAGACATGGGGGAGCTGTTTTTT
CASSGGKLAGDMGELFF
>once|TRBV7-8|TRBJ2-5|TRBD1
TGTGCCAGCAGCTTGACAGGGGGTTTATGGGAGACCCAGTACTTC
CASSLTGGLWETQYF
>.|TRBV4-1|TRBJ2-1|.
TGCGCCAGCAGCCAGAATAGCGTTGAGCAGTTCTTC
CASSQNSVEQFF
>.|TRBV11-3|TRBJ2-5|.
TGTGCCAGCAGCTTAGAGGGGGGCCAAGAGACCCAGTACTTC
CASSLEGGQETQYF
>.|TRBV9|TRBJ1-6|TRBD1
TGTGCCAGCAGCGCAGCCCGACAGGGTTGGCAATCACCCCTCCACTTT
CASSAARQGWQSPLHF
>.|TRBV3-1/TRBV3-2|TRBJ2-7|TRBD1
TGTGCCAGCAGCCATTACGGGACAGGGGGTTCCTACGAGCAGTACTTC
CASSHYGTGGSYEQYF
>few|TRBV5-4|TRBJ1-6|.
TGTGCCAGCAGCTTGGGGTCAGGGAATAATTCACCCCTCCACTTT
CASSLGSGNNSPLHF
>.|TRBV14|TRBJ1-2|TRBD1
TGTGCCAGCAGCCAAGCTGGACAGGGGAGGACCTATGGCTACACCTTC
CASSQAGQGRTYGYTF
>.|TRBV6-5|TRBJ2-1|.
TGTGCCAGCCAAATAGACAGTCACAATGAGCAGTTCTTC
CASQIDSHNEQFF
>.|TRBV2|TRBJ2-3|TRBD2
TGTGCCAGCACACAGGGGTCTGGACTAGCGGGGGAGAGCACAGATACGCAGTATTTT
CASTQGSGLAGESTDTQYF
>.|TRBV6-1|TRBJ2-1|.
TGTGCCAGCAGTGAGAGGGCAGGGGCAAATGAGCAGTTCTTC
CASSERAGANEQFF
>.|TRBV4-1|TRBJ2-2|TRBD2
TGCGCCAGCAGCCAAGGCAGCGGGAGAAGTGTCACCGGGGAGCTGTTTTTT
CASSQGSGRSVTGELFF
>.|TRBV7-9|TRBJ2-2|TRBD2
TGTGCCAGCAGCCCCCGGGGGGGGATCACCGGGGAGCTGTTTTTT
CASSPRGGITGELFF
>once|TRBV10-3|TRBJ2-3|TRBD2
TGTGCCATCGGAGCGGGGGGCGGGTCAGATACGCAGTATTTT
CAIGAGGGSDTQYF
>.|TRBV5-1|TRBJ1-2|TRBD1
TGCGCCAGCAGCTTAACACAGGGGGCGCTTGGCTACACCTTC
CASSLTQGALGYTF
>.|TRBV3-1/TRBV3-2|TRBJ2-5|TRBD2
TGTGCCAGCAGCCGGGGACTAGCGGGCGACCAAGAGACCCAGTACTTC
CASSRGLAGDQETQYF
>.|TRBV3-1/TRBV3-2|TRBJ2-1|TRBD2
TGTGCCAGCAGCCCAGAGGGACTAGCGGGAGGTAATGAGCAGTTCTTC
CASSPEGLAGGNEQFF
>once|TRBV5-1|TRBJ2-5|TRBD2
TGCGCCAGCAGCGGGTGGACTAGATCAGAGACCCAGTACTTC
CASSGWTRSETQYF
>.|TRBV2|TRBJ2-2|TRBD2
TGTGCCAGCAGTGTCGGACGGGGGGTGAACACCGGGGAGCTGTTTTTT
CASSVGRGVNTGELFF